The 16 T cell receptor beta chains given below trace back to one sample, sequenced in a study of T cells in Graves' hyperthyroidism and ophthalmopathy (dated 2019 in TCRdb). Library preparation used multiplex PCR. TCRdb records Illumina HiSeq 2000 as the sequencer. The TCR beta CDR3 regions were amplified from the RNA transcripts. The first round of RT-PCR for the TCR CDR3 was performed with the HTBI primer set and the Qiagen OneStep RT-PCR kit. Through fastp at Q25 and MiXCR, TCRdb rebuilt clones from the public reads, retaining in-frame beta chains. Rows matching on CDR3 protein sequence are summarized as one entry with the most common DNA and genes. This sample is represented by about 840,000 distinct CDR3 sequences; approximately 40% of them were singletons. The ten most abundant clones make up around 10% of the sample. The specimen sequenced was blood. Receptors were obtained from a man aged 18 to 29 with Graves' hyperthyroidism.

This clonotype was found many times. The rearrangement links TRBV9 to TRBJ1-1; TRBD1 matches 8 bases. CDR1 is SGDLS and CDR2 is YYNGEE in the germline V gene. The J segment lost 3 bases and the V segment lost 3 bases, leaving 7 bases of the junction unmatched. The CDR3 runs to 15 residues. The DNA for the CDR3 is TGTGCCAGCAGCGCCCACAGGGGGGAGGACACTGAAGCTTTCTTT. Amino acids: CASSAHRGEDTEAFF.

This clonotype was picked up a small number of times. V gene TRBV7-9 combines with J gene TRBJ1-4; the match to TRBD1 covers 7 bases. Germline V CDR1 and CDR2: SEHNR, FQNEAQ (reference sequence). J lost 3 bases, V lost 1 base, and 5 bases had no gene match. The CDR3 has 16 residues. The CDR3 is CASSLGATGPNEKLFF. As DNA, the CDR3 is TGTGCCAGCAGCTTAGGGGCGACAGGGCCTAATGAAAAACTGTTTTTT.

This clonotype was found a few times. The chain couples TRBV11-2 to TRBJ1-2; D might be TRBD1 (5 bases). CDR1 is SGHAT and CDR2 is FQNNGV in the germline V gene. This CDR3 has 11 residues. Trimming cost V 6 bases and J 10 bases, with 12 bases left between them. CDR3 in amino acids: CASSGGSPYTF. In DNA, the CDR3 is TGTGCCAGCAGTGGGGGGTCCCCCTACACCTTC.

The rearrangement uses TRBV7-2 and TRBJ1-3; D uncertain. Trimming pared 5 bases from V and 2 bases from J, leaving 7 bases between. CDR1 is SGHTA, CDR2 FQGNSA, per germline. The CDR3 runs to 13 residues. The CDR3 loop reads CASSIDAGNTIYF. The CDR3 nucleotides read TGTGCCAGCAGCATCGATGCTGGAAACACCATATATTTT.

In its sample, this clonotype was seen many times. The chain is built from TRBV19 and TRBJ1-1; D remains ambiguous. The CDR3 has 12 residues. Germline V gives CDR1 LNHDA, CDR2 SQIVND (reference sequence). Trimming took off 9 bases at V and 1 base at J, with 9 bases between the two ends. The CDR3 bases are TGTGCCAGCAGCTGGGGGAACACTGAAGCTTTCTTT. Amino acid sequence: CASSWGNTEAFF.

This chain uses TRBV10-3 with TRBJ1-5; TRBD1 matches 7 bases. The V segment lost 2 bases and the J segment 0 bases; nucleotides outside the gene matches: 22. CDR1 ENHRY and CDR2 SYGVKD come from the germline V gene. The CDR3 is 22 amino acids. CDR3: CAISETGGNTDGTGDSNQPQHF. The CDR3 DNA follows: TGTGCCATCAGTGAGACCGGGGGGAACACTGATGGCACAGGGGATAGCAATCAGCCCCAGCATTTT.

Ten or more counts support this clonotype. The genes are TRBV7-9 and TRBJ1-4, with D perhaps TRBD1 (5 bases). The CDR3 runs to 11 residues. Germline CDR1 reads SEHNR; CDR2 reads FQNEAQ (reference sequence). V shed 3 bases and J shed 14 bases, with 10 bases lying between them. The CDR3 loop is CASSLEGILFF. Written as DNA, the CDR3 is TGTGCCAGCAGCTTGGAGGGGATCCTGTTTTTT.

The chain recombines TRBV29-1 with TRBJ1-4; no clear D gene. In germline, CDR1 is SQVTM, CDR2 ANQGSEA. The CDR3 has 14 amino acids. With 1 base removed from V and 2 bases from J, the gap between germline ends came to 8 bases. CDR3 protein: CSVEGAGTNEKLFF. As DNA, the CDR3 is TGCAGCGTTGAAGGGGCAGGTACTAATGAAAAACTGTTTTTT.

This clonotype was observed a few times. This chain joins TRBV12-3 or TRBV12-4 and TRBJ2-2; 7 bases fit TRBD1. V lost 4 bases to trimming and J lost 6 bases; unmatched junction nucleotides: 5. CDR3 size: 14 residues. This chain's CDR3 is CASSSTGVPGELFF. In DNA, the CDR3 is TGTGCCAGCAGTTCTACAGGGGTCCCCGGGGAGCTGTTTTTT.

Written as DNA, the CDR3 is TGCGCCAGCCATGGGACACCTGACACCTACGAGCAGTACTTC. Translated, it gives CASHGTPDTYEQYF. The chain has TRBV10-2 and TRBJ2-7; D perhaps matches TRBD1 (6 bases). CDR1 and CDR2 from the germline V gene are WSHSY and SAAADI. V lost 8 bases and J lost 2, with 16 bases in between. The CDR3 covers 14 residues.

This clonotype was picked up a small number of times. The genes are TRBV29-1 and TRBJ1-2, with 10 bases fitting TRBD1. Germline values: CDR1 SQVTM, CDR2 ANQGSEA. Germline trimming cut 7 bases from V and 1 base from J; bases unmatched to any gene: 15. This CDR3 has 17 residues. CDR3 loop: CSARTGTGASDNYGYTF. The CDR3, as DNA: TGCAGCGCCCGCACCGGGACAGGGGCTTCCGATAACTATGGCTACACCTTC.

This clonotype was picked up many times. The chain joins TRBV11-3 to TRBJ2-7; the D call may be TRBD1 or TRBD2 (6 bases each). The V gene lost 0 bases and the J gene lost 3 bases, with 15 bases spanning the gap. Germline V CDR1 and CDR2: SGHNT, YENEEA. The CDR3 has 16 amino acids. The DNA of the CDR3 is TGTGCCAGCAGCTTAGAGAGAGGAGGGGGGAGCTACGAGCAGTACTTC. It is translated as CASSLERGGGSYEQYF.

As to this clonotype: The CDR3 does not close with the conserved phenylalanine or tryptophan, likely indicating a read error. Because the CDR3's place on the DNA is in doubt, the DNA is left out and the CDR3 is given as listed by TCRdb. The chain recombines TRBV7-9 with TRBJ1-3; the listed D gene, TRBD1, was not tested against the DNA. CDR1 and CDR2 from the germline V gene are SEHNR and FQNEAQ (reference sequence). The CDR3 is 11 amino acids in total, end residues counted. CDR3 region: CASSTSRDRYT.

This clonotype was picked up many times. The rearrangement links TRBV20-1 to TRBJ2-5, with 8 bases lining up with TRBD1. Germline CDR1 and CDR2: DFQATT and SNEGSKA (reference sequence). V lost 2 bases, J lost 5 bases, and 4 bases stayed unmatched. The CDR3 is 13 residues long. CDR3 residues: CSARQGARETQYF. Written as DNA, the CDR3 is TGCAGTGCTAGACAGGGGGCGAGGGAGACCCAGTACTTC.

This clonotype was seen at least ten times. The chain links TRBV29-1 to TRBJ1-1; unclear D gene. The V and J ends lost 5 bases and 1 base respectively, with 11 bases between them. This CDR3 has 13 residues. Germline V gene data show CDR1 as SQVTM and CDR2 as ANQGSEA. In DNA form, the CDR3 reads TGCAGCGTTCCGCGCGGCCCGAACACTGAAGCTTTCTTT. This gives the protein CSVPRGPNTEAFF. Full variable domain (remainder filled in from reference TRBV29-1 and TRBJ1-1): SAVISQKPSRDICQRGTSLTIQCQVDSQVTMMFWYRQQPGQSLTLIATANQGSEATYESGFVIDKFPISRPNLTFSTLTVSNMSPEDSSIYLCSVPRGPNTEAFFGQGTRLTVV.

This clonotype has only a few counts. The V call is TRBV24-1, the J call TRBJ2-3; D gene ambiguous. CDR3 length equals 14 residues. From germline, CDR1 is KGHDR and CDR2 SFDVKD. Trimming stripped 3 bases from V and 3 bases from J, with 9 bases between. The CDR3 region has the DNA TGTGCCACCAGTGATGATATGGGTACAGATACGCAGTATTTT. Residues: CATSDDMGTDTQYF.